The source of this T cell receptor (beta chain) is a study of T cell responses to AZD1222 COVID-19 vaccine. J lost 6 bases, V lost 3 bases, and 5 bases had no gene match. CDR3 length equals 15 residues. CDR1 SEHNR and CDR2 FQNEAQ come from the germline V gene (reference sequence). General study results and limits: The donor group comprised mostly white British people and more females; the analysis possibly underestimated clonal diversity.

Concerning this clone: Its antigen is as yet unknown.

The assay was immunoSEQ multiplex PCR, and TCRdb's table has in-frame clones only and misses some. The sample holds some 180,000 clones, 85% to 95% seen once. This sequence joins TRBV7-9 and TRBJ2-1; 10 nucleotides match TRBD2. The material was peripheral blood, obtained 28 days after the second AZD1222 dose. This sequence originates from an adult who received the AZD1222 COVID-19 vaccine. As DNA, the CDR3 is TGTGCCAGCAGCTTCGGAGCGGGAGGGCCCAATGAGCAGTTCTTC. Encoded protein: CASSFGAGGPNEQFF.